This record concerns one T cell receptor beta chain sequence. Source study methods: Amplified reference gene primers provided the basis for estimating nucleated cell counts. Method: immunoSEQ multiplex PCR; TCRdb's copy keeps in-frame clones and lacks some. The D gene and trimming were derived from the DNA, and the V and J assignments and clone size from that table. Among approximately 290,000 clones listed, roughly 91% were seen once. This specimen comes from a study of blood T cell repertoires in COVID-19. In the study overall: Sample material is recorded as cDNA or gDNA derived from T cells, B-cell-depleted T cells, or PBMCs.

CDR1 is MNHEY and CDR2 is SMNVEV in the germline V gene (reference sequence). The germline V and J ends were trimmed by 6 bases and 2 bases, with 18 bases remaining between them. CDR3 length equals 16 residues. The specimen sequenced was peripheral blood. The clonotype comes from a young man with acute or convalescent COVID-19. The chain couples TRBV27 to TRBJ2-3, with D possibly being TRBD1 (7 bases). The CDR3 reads CASSSPEGANTDTQYF. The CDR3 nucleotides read TGTGCCAGCAGCTCACCGGAGGGGGCCAACACAGATACGCAGTATTTT.